This T cell receptor (beta chain) was profiled in a study of blood T cell repertoires in COVID-19. Study details: Specimens from acute and convalescent COVID-19 originated in the United States, Italy and Spain.

This table comes from immunoSEQ multiplex PCR, and its TCRdb copy is limited to in-frame clones, with some not included. Altogether 130,000 to 150,000 clones are present, roughly 84% being singletons, with the ten largest covering approximately 38%. The V gene's germline CDR1 is SGHTA and CDR2 FQGNSA. J lost 6 bases, V lost 5 bases, and 8 bases had no gene match. The CDR3 sequence is 16 residues long. The V call is TRBV7-2, the J call TRBJ2-1; 12 positions agree with TRBD2. The sample comprised peripheral blood. The clonotype was recovered from a human donor in a cohort sampled during active COVID-19. The DNA of the CDR3 is TGTGCCAGCAGCCTTGGACTAGCGGGGTTCGGCAATGAGCAGTTCTTC. Translating it yields CASSLGLAGFGNEQFF.